Each of the 20 T cell receptor beta chains below was sequenced from the same sample in a study of Ad26.COV2.S vaccination and SARS-CoV-2 variants. Sequenced by immunoSEQ multiplex PCR; TCRdb stores in-frame clones only, minus some. There are 350,000 to 450,000 clones in the sample; around 89% occur only once, and about 2% lies in the top ten. Indicated treatment: about 20 received Ad26.COV2.S at low or high dose, single or two shots; about 5 received placebo; per-sample allocation not given. Specimens were obtained on day 63 following the first vaccine or placebo injection. Sequences were derived from peripheral blood, sampled in a trial of Ad26.COV2.S vaccine versus placebo. The receptors originated from a person between 18 and 65 years old who received the Ad26.COV2.S COVID-19 vaccine or a placebo.

The chain joins TRBV13 to TRBJ2-3, with D possibly being TRBD1 (5 bases). V was shortened by 4 bases and J by 5 bases, with 16 bases between the two germline ends. The CDR3 runs to 15 residues. CDR1 is PRHDT and CDR2 is FYEKMQ in the germline V gene (reference sequence). CDR3 coding DNA: TGTGCCAGCAGCTCAGAACTTGTGCAGGGAGATACGCAGTATTTT. Protein product: CASSSELVQGDTQYF.

The gene calls are TRBV3-1 (or the pseudogene TRBV3-2) and TRBJ1-1; D gene unclear. The CDR3 is 15 residues long. V lost 1 base and J 0 bases, leaving 9 bases between the germline ends. CDR1 is LGHDT and CDR2 is YNNKEL in the germline V gene (reference sequence). The CDR3 here is CASSQGGQLNTEAFF. Here the CDR3 DNA reads TGTGCCAGCAGCCAAGGGGGTCAGTTGAACACTGAAGCTTTCTTT.

In DNA, the CDR3 is TGTGCCAGCAGTTATTCTTCGGGAGCGGGAGCCTACGAGCAGTACTTC. It is translated as CASSYSSGAGAYEQYF. The chain combines TRBV6-2 or TRBV6-3 with TRBJ2-7, with 8 nucleotides matching TRBD2. With V trimmed by 3 bases and J by 2 bases, 9 bases remained unmatched. Germline loops: CDR1 MNHEY, CDR2 SVGEGT. This CDR3 has 16 amino acids.

The gene calls are TRBV7-9 and TRBJ2-7; the match to TRBD2 covers 14 bases. The V gene end was trimmed by 5 bases and the J gene end by 6 bases; junction bases not matched to a gene: 6. Looked up from germline, CDR1 is SEHNR and CDR2 is FQNEAQ (reference sequence). The CDR3 spans 15 residues. CDR3 nucleotides: TGTGCCAGCAGCCGACTAGCGGGAGGGTCCCTCGAGCAGTACTTC. Its translation: CASSRLAGGSLEQYF.

V is TRBV7-8 and J is TRBJ2-6; D may be TRBD2 (6 bases). Trimming took 5 bases from V and 0 from J, leaving 20 bases between them. Per germline, CDR1 SGHVS and CDR2 FQNEAQ. CDR3 size: 19 residues. DNA for the CDR3: TGTGCCAGCAGCCCTATCGCGGCGGGAAAAAACTCTGGGGCCAACGTCCTGACTTTC. This gives the protein CASSPIAAGKNSGANVLTF.

The CDR3 is CSVENVFRGAEAFF. CDR3 in DNA: TGCAGCGTTGAAAATGTCTTTCGGGGTGCTGAAGCTTTCTTT. The V and J genes are TRBV29-1 and TRBJ1-1; D is undetermined. The CDR3 is made up of 14 amino acids. V shed 2 bases and J shed 6 bases, with 16 bases lying between them. Germline V gene sequence: CDR1 SQVTM, CDR2 ANQGSEA.

This chain uses TRBV6-1 with TRBJ1-2; D uncertain. Germline V gene lookup returns CDR1 MNHNS and CDR2 SASEGT. The CDR3 is 12 residues long. V was shortened by 2 bases and J by 4 bases, with 5 bases between the two germline ends. Here the CDR3 reads CASSEQLYGYTF. Written as DNA, the CDR3 is TGTGCCAGCAGTGAACAGCTCTATGGCTACACCTTC.

This clone was counted a few times. The chain employs TRBV3-1 (or the pseudogene TRBV3-2) and TRBJ2-2; D call uncertain. CDR1 LGHDT and CDR2 YNNKEL come from the germline V gene (reference sequence). Trimming took 0 bases from V and 2 from J, leaving 4 bases between them. This CDR3 is 14 amino acids long. Here the CDR3 DNA reads TGTGCCAGCAGCCAAGACAGTAACACCGGGGAGCTGTTTTTT. Protein: CASSQDSNTGELFF.

In nucleotides, the CDR3 is TGTGCCAGCAGTGGAGGACTAGCGGGAGTCTACGAGCAGTACTTC. This codes for CASSGGLAGVYEQYF. This chain uses TRBV28 with TRBJ2-7; 13 positions match TRBD2. The length of the CDR3 is 15 residues. Trimming at V came to 5 bases and at J to 3 bases, leaving 4 bases not matched to a gene. CDR1 and CDR2 (germline): MDHEN, SYDVKM.

The chain links TRBV30 to TRBJ2-5; D remains unclear. Germline values: CDR1 GTSNPN, CDR2 SVGIG (reference sequence). CDR3 size: 12 residues. V lost 5 bases, J lost 5 bases, and 12 bases lay in between. The CDR3 loop reads CAWAEGMETQYF. The CDR3 nucleotides read TGTGCCTGGGCGGAAGGGATGGAGACCCAGTACTTC. The whole variable domain, remainder taken from reference TRBV30 and TRBJ2-5, is SQTIHQWPATLVQPVGSPLSLECTVEGTSNPNLYWYRQAAGRGLQLLFYSVGIGQISSEVPQNLSASRPQDRQFILSSKKLLLSDSGFYLCAWAEGMETQYFGPGTRLLVL.

The chain uses TRBV19 and TRBJ1-5; D is ambiguous. V lost 5 bases and J 1 base, leaving 18 bases between the germline ends. Germline CDR1 LNHDA, CDR2 SQIVND (reference sequence). The CDR3 has 17 residues. CDR3 loop: CASSPPAGRLSNQPQHF. DNA for the CDR3: TGTGCCAGTAGTCCCCCCGCGGGCAGGCTCAGCAATCAGCCCCAGCATTTT.

This chain joins TRBV7-2 and TRBJ2-7, with TRBD1 as a possible D gene (5 bases). Deletions cut 1 base from V and 0 bases from J, with 10 bases between. The V gene's germline CDR1 is SGHTA and CDR2 FQGNSA. There are 15 residues in the CDR3. Written as DNA, the CDR3 is TGTGCCAGCAGCTTAGTACAGGCTAGCTCCTACGAGCAGTACTTC. This gives the protein CASSLVQASSYEQYF.

V usage is TRBV28 and J usage is TRBJ2-5; no definite D call. The V end was cut by 7 bases, the J end by 2 bases, with 11 bases between. The CDR3 runs 13 residues. Germline V CDR1 and CDR2: MDHEN, SYDVKM. This CDR3 is CASTPHSQETQYF. CDR3 DNA: TGTGCCAGCACCCCTCACTCTCAAGAGACCCAGTACTTC.

The V call is TRBV9, the J call TRBJ2-1; D uncertain. From germline, CDR1 is SGDLS and CDR2 YYNGEE. The CDR3 has 13 amino acids. V lost 4 bases and J 2 bases, leaving 7 bases between the germline ends. Here the CDR3 reads CASSLYAYNEQFF. Here the CDR3 DNA reads TGTGCCAGCAGCCTATATGCCTACAATGAGCAGTTCTTC.

The chain is built from TRBV7-2 and TRBJ2-2, with D maybe TRBD1 (6 bases). The germline V gene encodes CDR1 SGHTA and CDR2 FQGNSA. There are 13 residues in the CDR3. The ends were cut back, 5 bases at V and 5 bases at J, with 9 bases in the middle. CDR3 amino acids: CASSTRGTGELFF. In DNA form, the CDR3 reads TGTGCCAGCAGCACAAGGGGGACCGGGGAGCTGTTTTTT.

The V call is TRBV6-5, the J call TRBJ2-7; TRBD1 matches 8 bases. The length of the CDR3 is 15 residues. The V gene end was trimmed by 6 bases and the J gene end by 2 bases; junction bases not matched to a gene: 9. Germline-derived CDR1 and CDR2 are MNHEY and SVGAGI. CDR3 coding DNA: TGTGCCAGCAGCACCTACAGGGGGTTGACCTACGAGCAGTACTTC. Its translation: CASSTYRGLTYEQYF.

V and J are TRBV6-6 and TRBJ1-5, with TRBD1 as a possible D gene (5 bases). V was clipped by 7 bases and J by 4 bases, with 20 bases between them. The germline gives CDR1 MNHNY, CDR2 SVGAGI (reference sequence). CDR3 size: 16 residues. The CDR3 loop reads CASNLLLDTRNQPQHF. The CDR3 nucleotides are TGTGCCAGCAATCTCCTCCTGGACACCCGTAATCAGCCCCAGCATTTT.

This sequence joins TRBV2 and TRBJ2-2; D might be TRBD1 (6 bases). V was pared by 4 bases and J by 4 bases, with 10 bases between. CDR1 is SNHLY and CDR2 is FYNNEI in the germline V gene. This CDR3 comprises 14 residues. CDR3: CASSVRGSTGELFF. CDR3 nucleotide sequence: TGTGCCAGCAGTGTCAGGGGATCCACCGGGGAGCTGTTTTTT.

This chain joins TRBV24-1 and TRBJ2-5; D gene uncertain. The CDR3 runs to 13 residues. The germline gives CDR1 KGHDR, CDR2 SFDVKD. Trimming cost V 5 bases and J 1 base, with 7 bases left between them. CDR3 residues: CATSGGSQETQYF. Written as DNA, the CDR3 is TGTGCCACCAGTGGAGGCAGCCAAGAGACCCAGTACTTC.

The gene calls are TRBV2 and TRBJ2-3, with D perhaps TRBD2 (5 bases). Germline V gene sequence: CDR1 SNHLY, CDR2 FYNNEI. The CDR3 runs 14 residues. The V end was cut by 2 bases, the J end by 4 bases, with 10 bases between. DNA for the CDR3: TGTGCCAGCAGTGAAAGGCGGGTCTCAGATACGCAGTATTTT. Translating it yields CASSERRVSDTQYF.